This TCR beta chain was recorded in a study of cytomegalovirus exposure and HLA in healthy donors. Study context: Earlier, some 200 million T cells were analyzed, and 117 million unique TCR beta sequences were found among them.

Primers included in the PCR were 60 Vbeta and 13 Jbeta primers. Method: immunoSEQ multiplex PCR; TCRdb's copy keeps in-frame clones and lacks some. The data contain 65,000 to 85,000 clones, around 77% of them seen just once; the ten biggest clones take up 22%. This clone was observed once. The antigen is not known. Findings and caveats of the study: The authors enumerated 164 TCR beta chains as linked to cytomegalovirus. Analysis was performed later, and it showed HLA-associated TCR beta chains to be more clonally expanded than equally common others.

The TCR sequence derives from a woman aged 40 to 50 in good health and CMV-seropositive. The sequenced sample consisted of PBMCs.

The CDR3 sequence is CASGEEFMNTEAFF. The CDR3 region has the DNA TGTGCCAGTGGGGAGGAGTTTATGAACACTGAAGCTTTCTTT. The V gene is TRBV19, the J gene TRBJ1-1; no definite D call. The CDR3 is made up of 14 amino acids. The germline CDR1 and CDR2 sequences are LNHDA and SQIVND (reference sequence). With 8 bases removed from V and 0 bases from J, the gap between germline ends came to 13 bases.